A selection of T cell receptor beta chains follows, all from one sample in a study of T cell responses to AZD1222 COVID-19 vaccine. Libraries were prepared by immunoSEQ multiplex PCR; TCRdb keeps only in-frame clonotypes and omits some of them. The sample consists of roughly 200,000 clones, about 89% of them appearing once. The specimen was peripheral blood, collected 28 days after the second AZD1222 dose. Receptors originate from an adult who received the AZD1222 COVID-19 vaccine. Each CDR3 is given with its conserved first and last residue. D genes are given only for firm matches. Expanded clones are given a class, and other clones once, few, many or no size at all.

clone_size: -
d_call: TRBD2
v_call: TRBV11-2
j_call: TRBJ2-7
cdr3_nt: TGTGCCAGCACCGCTTATCGGGGGGGCTACGAGCAGTACTTC
cdr3_aa: CASTAYRGGYEQYF

clone_size: -
d_call: -
v_call: TRBV5-1
j_call: TRBJ2-2
cdr3_nt: TGCGCCAGCAGCTCCGACCTGAACACCGGGGAGCTGTTTTTT
cdr3_aa: CASSSDLNTGELFF

clone_size: -
d_call: -
v_call: TRBV6-5
j_call: TRBJ2-3
cdr3_nt: TGTGCCAGCAGTTACAACAGGGCCGATACGCAGTATTTT
cdr3_aa: CASSYNRADTQYF

clone_size: -
d_call: -
v_call: TRBV4-1
j_call: TRBJ1-6
cdr3_nt: TGCGCCAGCAGCCAAGCGGGCAGTAGCTATAATTCACCCCTCCACTTT
cdr3_aa: CASSQAGSSYNSPLHF

clone_size: -
d_call: TRBD2
v_call: TRBV11-2
j_call: TRBJ2-3
cdr3_nt: TGTGCCAGCAGCTTTCGACTAGCGGGGGATAGAGATACGCAGTATTTT
cdr3_aa: CASSFRLAGDRDTQYF

clone_size: -
d_call: -
v_call: TRBV7-3
j_call: TRBJ1-1
cdr3_nt: TGTGCCAGCAGCTCCCAAACTGTTAGGAGGGCGAACACTGAAGCTTTCTTT
cdr3_aa: CASSSQTVRRANTEAFF

clone_size: -
d_call: TRBD1
v_call: TRBV30
j_call: TRBJ1-2
cdr3_nt: TGTGCCTGGACTCCTGACAGGGAAGGCTACACCTTC
cdr3_aa: CAWTPDREGYTF

clone_size: -
d_call: -
v_call: TRBV5-1
j_call: TRBJ2-1
cdr3_nt: TGCGCCAGCAGCTTGGGGGTGGGCTCCTACAATGAGCAGTTCTTC
cdr3_aa: CASSLGVGSYNEQFF

clone_size: few
d_call: -
v_call: TRBV19
j_call: TRBJ2-1
cdr3_nt: TGTGCCAGTAGTAACTGGGCGGGGTACAATGAGCAGTTCTTC
cdr3_aa: CASSNWAGYNEQFF

clone_size: -
d_call: -
v_call: TRBV5-4
j_call: TRBJ1-1
cdr3_nt: TGTGCCAGCAGCGTGGGACGGGTAAACACTGAAGCTTTCTTT
cdr3_aa: CASSVGRVNTEAFF

clone_size: -
d_call: TRBD1
v_call: TRBV11-2
j_call: TRBJ2-3
cdr3_nt: TGTGCCAGCAGTTTGGACAGGGGCGGGTGGGATACGCAGTATTTT
cdr3_aa: CASSLDRGGWDTQYF

clone_size: -
d_call: -
v_call: TRBV5-1
j_call: TRBJ1-5
cdr3_nt: TGCGCCAGCTCCGAAGCACAGGATCAGCCCCAGCATTTT
cdr3_aa: CASSEAQDQPQHF

clone_size: -
d_call: -
v_call: TRBV7-3
j_call: TRBJ2-7
cdr3_nt: TGTGCCAGCAGCTTACGAGCTAGCTCCTACGAGCAGTACTTC
cdr3_aa: CASSLRASSYEQYF

clone_size: -
d_call: TRBD1
v_call: TRBV7-9
j_call: TRBJ1-5
cdr3_nt: TGTGCCAGCAGCCCGGGGGACAGGGGCCCTAATCAGCCCCAGCATTTT
cdr3_aa: CASSPGDRGPNQPQHF

clone_size: -
d_call: -
v_call: TRBV27
j_call: TRBJ2-2
cdr3_nt: TGTGCCAGCAGTCCCCTGGGGATTGGTAACAGCCGTAAAACCGGGGAGCTGTTTTTT
cdr3_aa: CASSPLGIGNSRKTGELFF

clone_size: -
d_call: -
v_call: TRBV3-1/TRBV3-2
j_call: TRBJ2-7
cdr3_nt: TGTGCCAGCAGCCAAGCGGGCGGATCCTACGAGCAGTACTTC
cdr3_aa: CASSQAGGSYEQYF

clone_size: -
d_call: -
v_call: TRBV6-2/TRBV6-3
j_call: TRBJ2-5
cdr3_nt: TGTGCCAGCAGTCCGGCGCTCCGGACCCAGTACTTC
cdr3_aa: CASSPALRTQYF

clone_size: -
d_call: -
v_call: TRBV6-5
j_call: TRBJ2-3
cdr3_nt: TGTGCCAGCAAAAGGGCGCCTAGCACAGATACGCAGTATTTT
cdr3_aa: CASKRAPSTDTQYF

clone_size: -
d_call: -
v_call: TRBV11-1
j_call: TRBJ2-3
cdr3_nt: TGTGCCAGCAGCGCCCTCGTTAGCACAGATACGCAGTATTTT
cdr3_aa: CASSALVSTDTQYF

clone_size: once
d_call: -
v_call: TRBV29-1
j_call: TRBJ1-2
cdr3_nt: TGCAGCGTTGAAGGGAAAGGTGATGGCTACACCTTC
cdr3_aa: CSVEGKGDGYTF

clone_size: -
d_call: -
v_call: TRBV6-5
j_call: TRBJ1-4
cdr3_nt: TGTGCCAGCAGAAGACAGCGAGCAACTAATGAAAAACTGTTTTTT
cdr3_aa: CASRRQRATNEKLFF

clone_size: -
d_call: TRBD1
v_call: TRBV10-3
j_call: TRBJ1-3
cdr3_nt: TGTGCCATCAGTGGCCTAGGGACAGGGAACTCTGGAAACACCATATATTTT
cdr3_aa: CAISGLGTGNSGNTIYF

clone_size: -
d_call: -
v_call: TRBV19
j_call: TRBJ1-4
cdr3_nt: TGTGCCAGTTCCGCGGGGGGGCTCGTGGAAAAACTGTTTTTT
cdr3_aa: CASSAGGLVEKLFF

clone_size: -
d_call: TRBD1
v_call: TRBV6-1
j_call: TRBJ1-5
cdr3_nt: TGTGCCAGCAGTGAAGCGGGAGGGGGCAACGGTCAGCCCCAGCATTTT
cdr3_aa: CASSEAGGGNGQPQHF

clone_size: -
d_call: TRBD2
v_call: TRBV27
j_call: TRBJ2-7
cdr3_nt: TGTGCCAGCAGTTTAGTAGCGGGGGGGTACGAGCAGTACTTC
cdr3_aa: CASSLVAGGYEQYF

clone_size: -
d_call: -
v_call: TRBV18
j_call: TRBJ2-3
cdr3_nt: TGTGCCAGCTCACGGGGGCTCCCAACAGATACGCAGTATTTT
cdr3_aa: CASSRGLPTDTQYF

clone_size: -
d_call: -
v_call: TRBV30
j_call: TRBJ1-5
cdr3_nt: TGTGCCTGGAGTGCTTATAGCAATCAGCCCCAGCATTTT
cdr3_aa: CAWSAYSNQPQHF

clone_size: -
d_call: -
v_call: TRBV21-1
j_call: TRBJ1-5
cdr3_nt: TGTGCCAGCAGCTGGGAGGGGACAGGGGGCAATCAGCCCCAGCATTTT
cdr3_aa: CASSWEGTGGNQPQHF

clone_size: -
d_call: -
v_call: TRBV6-1
j_call: TRBJ1-1
cdr3_nt: TGTGCCAGCAGTGAACCATTCGAAGCTTTCTTT
cdr3_aa: CASSEPFEAFF

clone_size: once
d_call: -
v_call: TRBV6-6
j_call: TRBJ1-1
cdr3_nt: TGTGCCAGCAGTTACAGGGGCAGGGCGGACACTGAAGCTTTCTTT
cdr3_aa: CASSYRGRADTEAFF

clone_size: -
d_call: -
v_call: TRBV2
j_call: TRBJ2-1
cdr3_nt: TGTGCCAGCAGGGCCGGGACATGGACGCAGTTCTTC
cdr3_aa: CASRAGTWTQFF

clone_size: few
d_call: -
v_call: TRBV9
j_call: TRBJ2-5
cdr3_nt: TGTGCCAGCAGCGTATCAAGTGGGCAAGAGACCCAGTACTTC
cdr3_aa: CASSVSSGQETQYF

clone_size: -
d_call: -
v_call: TRBV4-3
j_call: TRBJ2-1
cdr3_nt: TGCGCCAGCAGCCAAGCGAATAGGGGAGGGGGGACCTACAATGAGCAGTTCTTC
cdr3_aa: CASSQANRGGGTYNEQFF

clone_size: -
d_call: -
v_call: TRBV3-1/TRBV3-2
j_call: TRBJ2-5
cdr3_nt: TGTGCCAGCAGCCAAGCTCGGGAGACCCAGTACTTC
cdr3_aa: CASSQARETQYF

clone_size: -
d_call: TRBD2
v_call: TRBV5-1
j_call: TRBJ2-1
cdr3_nt: TGCGCCAGCAGCTTGTTAACTAGCGGGAGAAACAATGAGCAGTTCTTC
cdr3_aa: CASSLLTSGRNNEQFF

clone_size: -
d_call: -
v_call: TRBV19
j_call: TRBJ1-5
cdr3_nt: TGTGCCAGTAGTATTTACGGGCAGGGCAGTCAGCCCCAGCATTTT
cdr3_aa: CASSIYGQGSQPQHF

clone_size: -
d_call: -
v_call: TRBV21-1
j_call: TRBJ1-5
cdr3_nt: TGTGCCAGCAGCGCCCCCCGGACCCATAGCAATCAGCCCCAGCATTTT
cdr3_aa: CASSAPRTHSNQPQHF

clone_size: -
d_call: TRBD1
v_call: TRBV3-1/TRBV3-2
j_call: TRBJ1-1
cdr3_nt: TGTGCCAGCAGCCCGGACAGGGTAAGAACTGAAGCTTTCTTT
cdr3_aa: CASSPDRVRTEAFF

clone_size: -
d_call: -
v_call: TRBV5-1
j_call: TRBJ2-3
cdr3_nt: TGCGCCAGCAGCTTGGTGGGGTTGAGGCTCCTCCCAGATACGCAGTATTTT
cdr3_aa: CASSLVGLRLLPDTQYF

clone_size: -
d_call: -
v_call: TRBV6-2/TRBV6-3
j_call: TRBJ2-7
cdr3_nt: TGTGCCAGCAGTTTCTCCGGGACACTGAGCTCCTACGAGCAGTACTTC
cdr3_aa: CASSFSGTLSSYEQYF

clone_size: -
d_call: TRBD1
v_call: TRBV2
j_call: TRBJ1-6
cdr3_nt: TGTGCCAGCAGTTTACAGGGGCCGAGATCACCCCTCCACTTT
cdr3_aa: CASSLQGPRSPLHF

clone_size: -
d_call: TRBD1
v_call: TRBV9
j_call: TRBJ2-5
cdr3_nt: TGTGCCAGCAGCATCACTTCAGGGGGCTGGGAGACCCAGTACTTC
cdr3_aa: CASSITSGGWETQYF

clone_size: -
d_call: -
v_call: TRBV14
j_call: TRBJ2-1
cdr3_nt: TGTGCCAGCAGCCAATATCCAGAATCCTACAATGAGCAGTTCTTC
cdr3_aa: CASSQYPESYNEQFF

clone_size: -
d_call: TRBD1
v_call: TRBV4-1
j_call: TRBJ1-3
cdr3_nt: TGCGCCAGCAGCCAAGGACGACAGGGGGCTACGGGAAACACCATATATTTT
cdr3_aa: CASSQGRQGATGNTIYF

clone_size: once
d_call: -
v_call: TRBV5-6
j_call: TRBJ2-7
cdr3_nt: TGTGCCAGCAGCTTGTATGACAGGATTATTGACTACGAGCAGTACTTC
cdr3_aa: CASSLYDRIIDYEQYF